The sequence of this T cell receptor beta chain was determined in a study of Graves' ophthalmopathy and Graves' hyperthyroidism. Study conclusions and caveats: Detected in blood as well were most expanded thyroid clonotypes with frequency above 0.001.

V was pared by 1 base and J by 4 bases, with 14 bases between. Germline loops: CDR1 SGHNT, CDR2 YENEEA. The CDR3 is 15 residues long. Ophthalmopathy was moderately-to-severely active, CAS at least 3, NOSPECS at least 4, lasting under 3 months. Concerning this clonotype: Its antigen is still unknown.

Transcripts of RNA were the source for amplifying TCR beta CDR3 regions. Second-round multiplex PCR followed a first-round RT-PCR using HTBI primers. TCRdb itself ran the multiplex PCR reads through MiXCR, one entry per CDR3 protein. The profile shows about 740,000 distinct CDR3 sequences, about 44% of them singletons. The sequenced sample consisted of peripheral blood. The sequence derives from an adult man with Graves' ophthalmopathy. The chain employs TRBV11-3 and TRBJ2-7, with D possibly TRBD2 on 5 matching bases. The CDR3 here is CASSLARGSFYEQYF. The CDR3 DNA reads as TGTGCCAGCAGCTTAGCCCGGGGTAGTTTTTACGAGCAGTACTTC.